This note documents a single T cell receptor (beta chain) sequence. Its target is unknown. The data derive from a study of beta chain features in type 1 diabetes. The study, taken as a whole, reports: Shorter TCRB CDR3s, moderately but significantly so, marked every one of the four CD4+ subsets in Type 1 diabetes patients. Fewer junction insertions and more nucleotide deletions appeared in type 1 diabetes patients.

Isolated RNA was reverse transcribed in full, so expressed TCRB transcripts were sequenced. It was found that naive, central memory and regulatory T cell samples averaged about 3.57 million reads. Profiled with immunoSEQ multiplex PCR; TCRdb holds only in-frame clones, not every one. Here the sample spans some 350,000 clones, roughly 9.8% being singletons. The V gene lost 2 bases and the J gene lost 5 bases, with 13 bases spanning the gap. CDR1 and CDR2 from the germline V gene are MDHEN and SYDVKM. The CDR3 contains 15 residues. The receptor was isolated from a young man with type 1 diabetes. Material for sequencing was central memory CD4+ T cells from blood. This sequence joins TRBV28 and TRBJ1-5, with D possibly being TRBD1 (5 bases). CDR3 nucleotides: TGTGCCAGCAGTTTAGGGGCGGGAATAGATCAGCCCCAGCATTTT. Translated: CASSLGAGIDQPQHF.